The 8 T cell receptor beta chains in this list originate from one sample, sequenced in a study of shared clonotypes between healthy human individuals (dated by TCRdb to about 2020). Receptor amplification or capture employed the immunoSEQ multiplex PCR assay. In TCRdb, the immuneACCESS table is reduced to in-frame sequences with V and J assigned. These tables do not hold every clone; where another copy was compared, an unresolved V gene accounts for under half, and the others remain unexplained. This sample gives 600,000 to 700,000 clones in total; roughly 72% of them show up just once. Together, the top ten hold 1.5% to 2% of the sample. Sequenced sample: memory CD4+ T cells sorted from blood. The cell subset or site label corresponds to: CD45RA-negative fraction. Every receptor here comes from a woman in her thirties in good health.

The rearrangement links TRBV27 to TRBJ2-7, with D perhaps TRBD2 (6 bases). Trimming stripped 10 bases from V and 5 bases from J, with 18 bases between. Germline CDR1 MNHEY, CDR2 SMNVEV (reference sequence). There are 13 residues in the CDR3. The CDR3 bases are TGTGCCACCTCGGGACTTTTCCCCAACGAGCAGTACTTC. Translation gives CATSGLFPNEQYF.

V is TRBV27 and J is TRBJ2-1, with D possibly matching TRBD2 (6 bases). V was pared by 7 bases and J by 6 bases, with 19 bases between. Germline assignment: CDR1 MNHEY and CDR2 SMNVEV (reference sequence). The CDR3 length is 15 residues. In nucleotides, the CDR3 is TGTGCCAGCAAACGGGGCGGGAAAGCGGCCAATGAGCAGTTCTTC. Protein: CASKRGGKAANEQFF.

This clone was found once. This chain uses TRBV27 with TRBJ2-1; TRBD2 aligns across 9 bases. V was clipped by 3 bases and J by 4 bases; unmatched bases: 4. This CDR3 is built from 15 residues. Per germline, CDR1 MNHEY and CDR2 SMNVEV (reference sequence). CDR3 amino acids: CASSFRGRGYNEQFF. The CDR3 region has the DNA TGTGCCAGCAGTTTTCGCGGGAGGGGATACAATGAGCAGTTCTTC.

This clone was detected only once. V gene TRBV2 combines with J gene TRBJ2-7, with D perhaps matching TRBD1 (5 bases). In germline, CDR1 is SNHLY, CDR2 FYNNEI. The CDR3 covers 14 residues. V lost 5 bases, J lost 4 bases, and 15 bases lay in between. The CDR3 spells CASSSSNQGYEQYF. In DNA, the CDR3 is TGTGCCAGCAGTTCCTCCAACCAGGGATACGAGCAGTACTTC.

This CDR3 reads CAISDMANEQYF. The CDR3 nucleotides read TGTGCCATCAGTGATATGGCGAACGAGCAGTACTTC. The chain employs TRBV10-3 and TRBJ2-7; D remains ambiguous. V shed 3 bases and J shed 5 bases, with 8 bases lying between them. The CDR3 runs 12 residues. CDR1 and CDR2 (germline): ENHRY, SYGVKD.

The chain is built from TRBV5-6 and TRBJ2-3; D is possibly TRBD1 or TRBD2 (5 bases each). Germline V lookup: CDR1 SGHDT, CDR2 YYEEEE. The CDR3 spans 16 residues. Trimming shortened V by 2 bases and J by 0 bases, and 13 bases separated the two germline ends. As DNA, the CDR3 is TGTGCCAGCAGCTTAAGAGGGACCACTAGCACAGATACGCAGTATTTT. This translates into CASSLRGTTSTDTQYF.

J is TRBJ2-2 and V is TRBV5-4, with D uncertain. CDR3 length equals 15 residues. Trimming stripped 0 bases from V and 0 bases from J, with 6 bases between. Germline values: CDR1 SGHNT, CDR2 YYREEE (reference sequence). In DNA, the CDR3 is TGTGCCAGCAGCTTGGGCAGAGCGAACACCGGGGAGCTGTTTTTT. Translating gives CASSLGRANTGELFF.

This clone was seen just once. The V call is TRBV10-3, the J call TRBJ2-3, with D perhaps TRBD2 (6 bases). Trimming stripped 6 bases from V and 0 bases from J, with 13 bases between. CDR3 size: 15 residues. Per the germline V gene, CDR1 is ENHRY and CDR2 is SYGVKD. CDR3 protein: CAISRDSASTDTQYF. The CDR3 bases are TGTGCCATCAGCCGGGACTCAGCTAGCACAGATACGCAGTATTTT.